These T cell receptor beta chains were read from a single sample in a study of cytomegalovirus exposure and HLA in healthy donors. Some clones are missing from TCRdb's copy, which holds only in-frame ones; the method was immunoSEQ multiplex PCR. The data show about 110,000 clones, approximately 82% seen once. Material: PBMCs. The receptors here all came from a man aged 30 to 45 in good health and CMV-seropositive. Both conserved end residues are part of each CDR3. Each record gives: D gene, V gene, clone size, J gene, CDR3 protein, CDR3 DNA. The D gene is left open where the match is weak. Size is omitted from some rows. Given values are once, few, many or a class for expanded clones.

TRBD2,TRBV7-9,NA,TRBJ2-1,CASSPLAGGRARGVQFF,TGTGCCAGCAGCCCTCTAGCGGGGGGGCGGGCCCGGGGTGTGCAGTTCTTC
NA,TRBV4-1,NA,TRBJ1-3,CASSPIGGAGNTIYF,TGCGCCAGCAGCCCGATTGGGGGGGCTGGAAACACCATATATTTT
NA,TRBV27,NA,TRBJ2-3,CASSPRGSPGDTQYF,TGTGCCAGCAGTCCAAGGGGCTCCCCCGGAGATACGCAGTATTTT
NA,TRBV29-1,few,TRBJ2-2,CSVLDSLNTGELFF,TGCAGCGTCCTGGACAGCCTGAACACCGGGGAGCTGTTTTTT
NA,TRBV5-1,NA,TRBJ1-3,CASSLGGGEREAIYF,TGCGCCAGCAGCTTGGGTGGGGGCGAGCGAGAGGCCATATATTTT
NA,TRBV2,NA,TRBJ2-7,CARTKFNRESSYEQYF,TGTGCCAGGACCAAATTTAACAGGGAAAGCTCCTACGAGCAGTACTTC
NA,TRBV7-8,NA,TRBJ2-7,CASSLGGGQGLYEQYF,TGTGCCAGCAGCTTAGGGGGGGGCCAGGGGTTGTACGAGCAGTACTTC
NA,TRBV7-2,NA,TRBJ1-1,CASSLSLSASEAFF,TGTGCCAGCAGCTTATCACTGTCCGCGTCTGAAGCTTTCTTT
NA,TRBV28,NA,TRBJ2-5,CASSWTKTQYF,TGTGCCAGCAGTTGGACTAAGACCCAGTACTTC
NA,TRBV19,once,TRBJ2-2,CASSTVGGTGELFF,TGTGCCAGTAGTACGGTAGGGGGCACCGGGGAGCTGTTTTTT
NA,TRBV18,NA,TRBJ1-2,CASSQQGENYGYTF,TGTGCCAGCTCACAACAGGGTGAGAACTATGGCTACACCTTC
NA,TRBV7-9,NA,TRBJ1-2,CASRMGEGTYGYTF,TGTGCCAGCAGAATGGGGGAGGGAACCTATGGCTACACCTTC
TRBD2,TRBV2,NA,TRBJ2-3,CASSVWRGTSTDTQYF,TGTGCCAGCAGTGTCTGGCGGGGGACTAGCACAGATACGCAGTATTTT
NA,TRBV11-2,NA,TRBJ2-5,CASSLDGETQYF,TGTGCCAGCAGCTTAGATGGCGAGACCCAGTACTTC
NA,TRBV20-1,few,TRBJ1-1,CSARGGTEAFF,TGCAGTGCTAGAGGAGGCACTGAAGCTTTCTTT
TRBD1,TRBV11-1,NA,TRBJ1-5,CASSHRGRGLGYSNQPQHF,TGTGCCAGCAGCCATCGTGGCAGGGGGCTAGGGTATAGCAATCAGCCCCAGCATTTT
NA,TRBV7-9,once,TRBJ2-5,CASSLAPLGSQIQETQYF,TGTGCCAGCAGCTTAGCGCCCCTGGGCAGCCAGATACAAGAGACCCAGTACTTC
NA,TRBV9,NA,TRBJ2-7,CASSVGGSGTGWQYF,TGTGCCAGCAGCGTAGGGGGTAGCGGTACCGGTTGGCAGTACTTC
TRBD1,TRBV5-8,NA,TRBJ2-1,CASSFRQGYEQFF,TGTGCCAGCAGCTTCCGACAGGGCTATGAGCAGTTCTTC
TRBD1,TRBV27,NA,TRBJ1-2,CASSYTGGAGYTF,TGTGCCAGCAGTTACACAGGGGGCGCCGGCTACACCTTC
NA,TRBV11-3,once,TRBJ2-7,CASSLGPSYEQYF,TGTGCCAGCAGCTTAGGCCCCAGCTACGAGCAGTACTTC
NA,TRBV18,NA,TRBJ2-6,CASSPPSGANVLTF,TGTGCCAGCTCACCACCGAGTGGGGCCAACGTCCTGACTTTC
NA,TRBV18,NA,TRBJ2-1,CASSPPGGAPTYNEQFF,TGTGCCAGCTCACCACCGGGGGGGGCGCCGACCTACAATGAGCAGTTCTTC
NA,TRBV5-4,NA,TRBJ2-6,CASSLEAGPKIGANVLTF,TGTGCCAGCAGCTTGGAGGCAGGTCCGAAGATTGGGGCCAACGTCCTGACTTTC
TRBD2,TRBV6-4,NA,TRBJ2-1,CASSGTSGGANEQFF,TGTGCCAGCAGTGGGACTAGCGGGGGGGCCAATGAGCAGTTCTTC
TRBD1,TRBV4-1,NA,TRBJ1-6,CASSQPRQGTNSPLHF,TGCGCCAGCAGCCAGCCACGACAGGGAACGAATTCACCCCTCCACTTT
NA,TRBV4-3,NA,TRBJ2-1,CASSQINGEQFF,TGCGCCAGCAGCCAAATTAACGGTGAGCAGTTCTTC
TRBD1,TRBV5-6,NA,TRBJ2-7,CASSLGFGTATYEQYF,TGTGCCAGCAGCTTGGGATTTGGGACAGCCACGTACGAGCAGTACTTC
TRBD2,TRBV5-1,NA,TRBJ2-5,CASSLLAGGAQETQYF,TGCGCCAGCAGCTTGTTGGCGGGGGGTGCCCAAGAGACCCAGTACTTC
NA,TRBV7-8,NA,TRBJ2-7,CASSLVRGRDEQYF,TGTGCCAGCAGCTTAGTCAGGGGTAGGGACGAGCAGTACTTC
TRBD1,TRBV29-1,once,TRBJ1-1,CSVDSRGRNTEAFF,TGCAGCGTTGATTCGAGGGGGCGGAACACTGAAGCTTTCTTT
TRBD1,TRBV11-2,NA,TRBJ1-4,CASSLAGAGGAEHEKLFF,TGTGCCAGCAGCTTGGCTGGGGCAGGGGGCGCGGAGCACGAAAAACTGTTTTTT
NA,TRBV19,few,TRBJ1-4,CASSIVQAGKLFF,TGTGCCAGTAGTATAGTACAGGCGGGGAAACTGTTTTTT
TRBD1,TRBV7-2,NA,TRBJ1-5,CASSTRQGSNQPQHF,TGTGCCAGCAGCACCCGACAGGGAAGCAATCAGCCCCAGCATTTT
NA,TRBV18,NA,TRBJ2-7,CASSGDRPYEQYF,TGTGCCAGCTCTGGCGACAGACCTTACGAGCAGTACTTC
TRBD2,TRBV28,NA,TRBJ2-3,CASRPSGGNTDTQYF,TGTGCCAGCAGACCCAGCGGGGGCAACACAGATACGCAGTATTTT
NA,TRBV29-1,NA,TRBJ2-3,CSVAGYTARTDTQYF,TGCAGCGTTGCGGGGTATACAGCCCGGACAGATACGCAGTATTTT
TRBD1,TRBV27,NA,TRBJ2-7,CASSLSGAGGPTYEQYF,TGTGCCAGCAGTTTATCGGGGGCAGGGGGCCCTACCTACGAGCAGTACTTC
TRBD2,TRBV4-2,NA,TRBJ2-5,CASSQAWTSPQETQYF,TGTGCCAGCAGCCAAGCTTGGACTAGCCCTCAAGAGACCCAGTACTTC
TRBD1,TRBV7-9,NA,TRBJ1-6,CASRGDRVNNSPLHF,TGTGCCAGCAGAGGCGACAGGGTGAATAATTCACCCCTCCACTTT
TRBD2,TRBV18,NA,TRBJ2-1,CASSPRGARGNEQFF,TGTGCCAGCTCACCGCGGGGGGCCCGGGGCAATGAGCAGTTCTTC
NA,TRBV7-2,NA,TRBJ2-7,CASSLWGPKGSYEQYF,TGTGCCAGCAGCTTATGGGGCCCGAAGGGCTCCTACGAGCAGTACTTC
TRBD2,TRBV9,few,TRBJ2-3,CASSVLAGGSTDTQYF,TGTGCCAGCAGCGTCCTAGCGGGGGGGAGCACAGATACGCAGTATTTT
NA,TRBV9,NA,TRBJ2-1,CASSVSVEQFF,TGTGCCAGCAGCGTAAGCGTGGAGCAGTTCTTC
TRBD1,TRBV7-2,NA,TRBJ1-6,CASSFRDRSLSYNSPLHF,TGTGCCAGCAGCTTCCGGGACAGGTCTCTCTCCTATAATTCACCCCTCCACTTT
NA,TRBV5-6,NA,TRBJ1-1,CASSWLDRPREEAFF,TGTGCCAGCAGCTGGCTCGACAGGCCTCGAGAAGAAGCTTTCTTT
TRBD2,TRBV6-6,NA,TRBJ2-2,CASREGLAGWGELFF,TGTGCCAGCAGGGAGGGACTAGCGGGTTGGGGGGAGCTGTTTTTT